Shown below are 14 T cell receptor beta chains from a single sample sequenced in a study of CD8 T cells in Susac syndrome. After extraction with the RNeasy kit, 0.5 to 1 ug of the RNA was reverse transcribed using random hexamers. Each CDR3 protein gets one entry after TCRdb re-called the immunoSEQ multiplex PCR reads with MiXCR. In the table there are about 190,000 distinct CDR3 sequences, approximately 93% of which are singletons. Sequencing input: CD4+ T cells from PBMCs. The receptors here all came from a human donor in good health.

This clonotype was recorded once. The chain employs TRBV20-1 and TRBJ2-3, with TRBD2 matching 10 bases. Germline trimming cut 5 bases from V and 2 bases from J; bases unmatched to any gene: 4. This CDR3 is 14 amino acids long. Germline V gives CDR1 DFQATT, CDR2 SNEGSKA (reference sequence). CDR3: CSASLAGFTDTQYF. As DNA, the CDR3 is TGCAGTGCTTCACTAGCGGGGTTCACAGATACGCAGTATTTT.

The V gene is TRBV24-1, the J gene TRBJ2-7; no reliable D call. This CDR3 has 14 residues. V was trimmed by 3 bases and J by 5 bases, leaving 13 bases between them. Germline assignment: CDR1 KGHDR and CDR2 SFDVKD. The CDR3 spells CATSDIFDGNEQYF. The CDR3 nucleotides are TGTGCCACCAGTGATATTTTCGACGGAAACGAGCAGTACTTC.

The V and J genes are TRBV27 and TRBJ1-4; 8 bases map to TRBD1. V lost 5 bases to trimming and J lost 8 bases; unmatched junction nucleotides: 7. The CDR3 length is 14 residues. CDR1 is MNHEY and CDR2 is SMNVEV in the germline V gene (reference sequence). This chain's CDR3 is CASSRGQGWEKLFF. The DNA for the CDR3 is TGTGCCAGCAGTCGCGGACAGGGTTGGGAAAAACTGTTTTTT.

V gene TRBV3-1 combines with J gene TRBJ1-4, with 9 bases aligning to TRBD1. Germline CDR1 and CDR2: LGHDT and YNNKEL (reference sequence). CDR3 length: 16 residues. V lost 5 bases, J lost 7 bases, and 11 bases stayed unmatched. The CDR3, as DNA: TGTGCCAGCAGCTCCCGGCTACAGGGGGCTGCTGAAAAACTGTTTTTT. Protein product: CASSSRLQGAAEKLFF. Full variable domain (missing parts from reference TRBV3-1 and TRBJ1-4): DTAVSQTPKYLVTQMGNDKSIKCEQNLGHDTMYWYKQDSKKFLKIMFSYNNKELIINETVPNRFSPKSPDKAHLNLHINSLELGDSAVYFCASSSRLQGAAEKLFFGSGTQLSVL.

The CDR3 loop is CASSLGGWTGDNEQFF. The CDR3 bases are TGTGCCAGCAGCCTCGGGGGCTGGACAGGAGACAATGAGCAGTTCTTC. The V and J genes are TRBV7-2 and TRBJ2-1, with a weak D call TRBD1 (7 bases). The CDR3 length is 16 residues. The germline V and J ends were trimmed by 5 bases and 5 bases, with 19 bases remaining between them. Germline-derived CDR1 and CDR2 are SGHTA and FQGNSA.

V and J are TRBV28 and TRBJ1-2; unclear D gene. V dropped 4 bases and J dropped 4 bases, with 10 bases sitting between them. Germline loops: CDR1 MDHEN, CDR2 SYDVKM. The CDR3 contains 13 residues. This CDR3 is CASSSAGSYGYTF. DNA for the CDR3: TGTGCCAGCAGTTCCGCGGGGTCCTATGGCTACACCTTC.

The chain links TRBV29-1 to TRBJ1-2; TRBD1 agrees at 11 bases. The CDR3 covers 13 residues. Germline lookup yields CDR1 SQVTM and CDR2 ANQGSEA. Trimming took 7 bases from V and 6 from J; bases not matched to a gene: 7. CDR3 DNA sequence: TGCAGCGGACGGGACAGGGGGAGTCATGGCTACACCTTC. It specifies CSGRDRGSHGYTF.

The genes are TRBV20-1 and TRBJ1-5; D gene uncertain. Deletions cut 1 base from V and 3 bases from J, with 10 bases between. The CDR3 has 14 amino acids. Germline values: CDR1 DFQATT, CDR2 SNEGSKA (reference sequence). The chain's CDR3 is CSARGSGFNQPQHF. The DNA of the CDR3 is TGCAGTGCTAGAGGATCCGGGTTCAATCAGCCCCAGCATTTT.

This chain uses TRBV27 with TRBJ1-5, with 9 bases fitting TRBD1. The CDR3 covers 18 residues. J lost 6 bases, V lost 2 bases, and 14 bases had no gene match. CDR1 is MNHEY, CDR2 SMNVEV, per germline (reference sequence). CDR3 in amino acids: CASSLRAPGTGRIQPQHF. The CDR3 coding sequence is TGTGCCAGCAGTTTAAGGGCCCCCGGGACAGGGCGGATTCAGCCCCAGCATTTT.

V gene TRBV29-1 combines with J gene TRBJ2-1; D may correspond to TRBD1 or TRBD2 (8 bases each). V lost 8 bases and J 4 bases, leaving 15 bases between the germline ends. This CDR3 has 13 residues. CDR1 is SQVTM and CDR2 is ANQGSEA in the germline V gene. CDR3 loop: CSSGGDRYNEQFF. The CDR3 DNA follows: TGCAGCTCCGGGGGGGACAGGTACAATGAGCAGTTCTTC.

This clonotype was detected only a few times. The chain's CDR3 is CASSPVQGAFGYTF. In DNA form, the CDR3 reads TGTGCCAGCTCACCCGTACAGGGGGCATTCGGCTACACCTTC. The rearrangement links TRBV18 to TRBJ1-2; 9 nucleotides agree with TRBD1. Germline V gene data show CDR1 as KGHSH and CDR2 as LQKENI. This CDR3 is 14 amino acids long. With V trimmed by 3 bases and J by 8 bases, 7 bases remained unmatched.

This clonotype was picked up a small number of times. This chain joins TRBV23-1 and TRBJ2-4; D gene uncertain. TRBV23-1 is given ORF status, its function remaining uncertain. V was cut by 7 bases and J by 4 bases, with 5 bases left in between. There are 11 residues in the CDR3. CDR3 residues: CASTPKNIQYF. In DNA form, the CDR3 reads TGCGCCAGCACGCCTAAAAACATTCAGTACTTC.

J is TRBJ1-1 and V is TRBV18; 7 positions match TRBD1. The germline gives CDR1 KGHSH, CDR2 LQKENI. The CDR3 length is 13 residues. The ends lost 4 bases at V and 5 bases at J; junction bases unmatched: 4. The CDR3 DNA reads as TGTGCCAGCTCACAGGGGGCAACTACTGAAGCTTTCTTT. It is translated as CASSQGATTEAFF.

The rearrangement joins TRBV12-3 or TRBV12-4 to TRBJ1-3, with unresolved D. The V and J ends lost 6 bases and 4 bases respectively, with 13 bases between them. This CDR3 has 14 amino acids. CDR3 DNA sequence: TGTGCCAGCAGCTACGCCGTTCCAGGAAACACCATATATTTT. Residues: CASSYAVPGNTIYF.